These 13 T cell receptor beta chains were sequenced from one sample in a study of blood T cell repertoires in COVID-19. Data came from immunoSEQ multiplex PCR; TCRdb stores just in-frame clones and leaves some out. This table holds about 200,000 clones, roughly 90% found once. The specimen was peripheral blood. The receptor source for this set is a man aged 60-69 years who had recovered from COVID-19.

The table lists this clone with a count of one. V usage is TRBV5-1 and J usage is TRBJ1-2; TRBD1 matches at 9 bases. This CDR3 has 14 residues. With 4 bases clipped from V and 4 bases from J, the junction kept 5 bases outside the gene matches. Germline V gives CDR1 SGHRS, CDR2 YFSETQ. The CDR3 DNA reads TGCGCCAGCAGCCCCCGGACAGGGGCCTATGGCTACACCTTC. Residues: CASSPRTGAYGYTF. The full variable domain, its missing parts supplied by reference TRBV5-1 and TRBJ1-2, is KAGVTQTPRYLIKTRGQQVTLSCSPISGHRSVSWYQQTPGQGLQFLFEYFSETQRNKGNFPGRFSGRQFSNSRSEMNVSTLELGDSALYLCASSPRTGAYGYTFGSGTRLTVV.

This chain joins TRBV6-2 or TRBV6-3 and TRBJ1-3; TRBD1 matches at 8 bases. The CDR3 extends over 15 amino acids. J gave up 4 bases and V 5 bases, and 7 bases lay outside the gene matches. Germline values: CDR1 MNHEY, CDR2 SVGEGT. This CDR3 is CASSLRDRTGNTIYF. In nucleotides, the CDR3 is TGTGCCAGCAGTCTCCGGGACAGGACAGGAAACACCATATATTTT.

This clone was recorded only once. The CDR3: CASTEARGGQTNEKLFF. The CDR3 DNA is TGTGCCAGCACCGAAGCCCGGGGAGGGCAAACTAATGAAAAACTGTTTTTT. The chain uses TRBV7-3 and TRBJ1-4, with D unclear. The V gene's germline CDR1 is SGHTA and CDR2 FQGTGA. Trimming took 7 bases from V and 1 from J, leaving 19 bases between them. This CDR3 has 17 amino acids. The variable domain in full, completed from reference TRBV7-3 and TRBJ1-4, reads GAGVSQTPSNKVTEKGKYVELRCDPISGHTALYWYRQSLGQGPEFLIYFQGTGAADDSGLPNDRFFAVRPEGSVSTLKIQRTERGDSAVYLCASTEARGGQTNEKLFFGSGTQLSVL.

V is TRBV2 and J is TRBJ1-2; 12 bases line up with TRBD1. The CDR3 is 15 amino acids. Germline V lookup: CDR1 SNHLY, CDR2 FYNNEI. V dropped 0 bases and J dropped 7; count of bases not matched to a gene: 3. The CDR3 sequence: CASSEARDRGLGYTF. CDR3 bases: TGTGCCAGCAGTGAAGCCCGGGACAGGGGGCTTGGCTACACCTTC.

The genes are TRBV6-2 or TRBV6-3 and TRBJ2-2; maybe TRBD2 (5 bases). The V gene's germline CDR1 is MNHEY and CDR2 SVGEGT. CDR3 length: 15 amino acids. Trimming removed 2 bases at V and 7 bases at J, with 14 bases between. The CDR3 coding sequence is TGTGCCAGCAGTTACGGGCAAAAAGGGAGCGGGGAGCTGTTTTTT. Its protein is CASSYGQKGSGELFF.

CDR3 coding DNA: TGTGCCAGCAGCGTAGCGGAGGAAGGGTATGGCTACACCTTC. Its protein product is CASSVAEEGYGYTF. The chain employs TRBV9 and TRBJ1-2; D ambiguous. Looked up from germline, CDR1 is SGDLS and CDR2 is YYNGEE. The CDR3 length is 14 residues. Trimming removed 0 bases at V and 5 bases at J, with 11 bases between.

The V and J genes are TRBV9 and TRBJ1-3; D is perhaps TRBD1 (6 bases). Germline V gives CDR1 SGDLS, CDR2 YYNGEE. The length of the CDR3 is 15 residues. Trimming removed 0 bases at V and 3 bases at J, with 10 bases between. The CDR3 DNA follows: TGTGCCAGCAGCGTAGAAGGGGGTCATGGAAACACCATATATTTT. Protein sequence: CASSVEGGHGNTIYF. The full variable domain, completed using reference TRBV9 and TRBJ1-3, is DSGVTQTPKHLITATGQRVTLRCSPRSGDLSVYWYQQSLDQGLQFLIQYYNGEERAKGNILERFSAQQFPDLHSELNLSSLELGDSALYFCASSVEGGHGNTIYFGEGSWLTVV.

This chain links TRBV10-3 with TRBJ2-2; 11 bases align to TRBD2. With 4 bases clipped from V and 3 bases from J, the junction kept 10 bases outside the gene matches. Germline V lookup: CDR1 ENHRY, CDR2 SYGVKD. The CDR3 sequence is 18 residues long. This CDR3 is CAISGRTSGRGDTGELFF. In nucleotides, the CDR3 is TGTGCCATCAGTGGACGAACTAGCGGGAGAGGGGACACCGGGGAGCTGTTTTTT.

The rearrangement joins TRBV25-1 to TRBJ2-7, with TRBD1 matching over 8 bases. J gave up 3 bases and V 6 bases, and 4 bases lay outside the gene matches. The V gene's germline CDR1 is MGHDK and CDR2 SYGVNS. The CDR3 covers 13 residues. CDR3: CASRRTGLYEQYF. The CDR3 nucleotides read TGTGCCAGCAGGCGGACAGGGCTCTACGAGCAGTACTTC.

V is TRBV7-2 and J is TRBJ2-7; no firm D call. The CDR3 covers 13 residues. Trimming removed 2 bases from V and 0 bases from J, with 5 bases in between. Germline lookup yields CDR1 SGHTA and CDR2 FQGNSA. The CDR3, as DNA: TGTGCCAGCAGCTTATGGAGCTCCTACGAGCAGTACTTC. The encoded protein is CASSLWSSYEQYF.

The chain combines TRBV7-6 with TRBJ1-1, with TRBD1 matching over 7 bases. The germline V gene encodes CDR1 SGHVS and CDR2 FNYEAQ. The CDR3 sequence is 13 residues long. V was pared by 1 base and J by 8 bases, with 4 bases of the junction left unmatched. Here the CDR3 reads CASSLGEQGEAFF. CDR3 in DNA: TGTGCCAGCAGCTTAGGAGAACAGGGGGAAGCTTTCTTT.

The CDR3 nucleotides read TGTGCCAGTAGTCGGGGGGGCGCGAACACCGGGGAGCTGTTTTTT. Its protein product is CASSRGGANTGELFF. The chain carries TRBV19 and TRBJ2-2, with 8 bases fitting TRBD2. CDR1 is LNHDA, CDR2 SQIVND, per germline (reference sequence). The CDR3 contains 15 residues. The J segment lost 0 bases and the V segment lost 5 bases, leaving 2 bases of the junction unmatched.

The V call is TRBV2, the J call TRBJ2-4, with 12 nucleotides matching TRBD1. Trimming took 5 bases from V and 0 from J; bases not matched to a gene: 8. The CDR3 runs to 18 residues. Germline V gene data show CDR1 as SNHLY and CDR2 as FYNNEI. The CDR3: CASSPGQGAPLAKNIQYF. CDR3 nucleotides: TGTGCCAGCAGTCCGGGACAGGGGGCCCCCCTAGCCAAAAACATTCAGTACTTC.